This T cell receptor (beta chain) was profiled in a study of T cells in Graves' hyperthyroidism and ophthalmopathy. Findings and limits, study-wide: Blood also showed most of the thyroid clonotypes that were expanded above 0.001.

RNA transcripts served as the template for amplifying TCR beta CDR3 regions. The HTBI primer set served for first-round RT-PCR of the TCR CDR3. MiXCR, run by TCRdb on the multiplex PCR reads, gives a single entry per CDR3 protein. The sample lists 660,000 or so distinct CDR3 sequences; nearly 45% were seen once. The CDR3 has 12 residues. V was pared by 1 base and J by 7 bases, with 10 bases between. The germline V gene has CDR1 DFQATT and CDR2 SNEGSKA (reference sequence). In regard to this clonotype: Its antigen is not identified.

The receptor's source is an adult man with Graves' disease, either hyperthyroidism or ophthalmopathy (not recorded which). The specimen was peripheral blood or thyroid tissue (not recorded which). The chain recombines TRBV20-1 with TRBJ1-2, with unresolved D. Written as DNA, the CDR3 is TGCAGTGCTAGAGTTGGGTGGGGTGGCTACACCTTC. It is translated as CSARVGWGGYTF.